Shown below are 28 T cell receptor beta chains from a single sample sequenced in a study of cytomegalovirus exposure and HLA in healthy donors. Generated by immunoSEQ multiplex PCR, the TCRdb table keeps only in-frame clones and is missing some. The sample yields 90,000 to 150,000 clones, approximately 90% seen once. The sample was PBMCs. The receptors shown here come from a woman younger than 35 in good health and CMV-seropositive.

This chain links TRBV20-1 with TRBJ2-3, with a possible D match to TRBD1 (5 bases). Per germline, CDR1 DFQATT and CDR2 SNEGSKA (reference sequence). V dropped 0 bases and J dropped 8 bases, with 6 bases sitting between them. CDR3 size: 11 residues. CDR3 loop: CSAREQATQYF. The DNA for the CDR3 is TGCAGTGCTAGAGAACAGGCTACGCAGTATTTT.

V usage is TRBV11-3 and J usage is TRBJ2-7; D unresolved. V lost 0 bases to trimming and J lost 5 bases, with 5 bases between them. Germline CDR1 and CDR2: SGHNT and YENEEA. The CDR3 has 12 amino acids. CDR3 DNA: TGTGCCAGCAGCTTAGACCGGGACGAGCAGTACTTC. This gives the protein CASSLDRDEQYF.

CDR3 DNA sequence: TGTGCCAGCAAATCGTGGAGGGCCCCCCCCTACGAGCAGTACTTC. Translation gives CASKSWRAPPYEQYF. The chain joins TRBV6-4 to TRBJ2-7; tentatively, D is TRBD2 (6 bases). Germline CDR1 MRHNA, CDR2 SNTAGT. There are 15 residues in the CDR3. Trimming stripped 7 bases from V and 2 bases from J, with 18 bases between.

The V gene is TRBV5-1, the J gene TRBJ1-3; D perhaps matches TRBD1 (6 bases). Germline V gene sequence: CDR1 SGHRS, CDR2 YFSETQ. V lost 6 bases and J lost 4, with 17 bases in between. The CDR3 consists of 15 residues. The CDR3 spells CASTQGGGSGNTIYF. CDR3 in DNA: TGCGCCAGCACCCAAGGGGGGGGCTCAGGAAACACCATATATTTT.

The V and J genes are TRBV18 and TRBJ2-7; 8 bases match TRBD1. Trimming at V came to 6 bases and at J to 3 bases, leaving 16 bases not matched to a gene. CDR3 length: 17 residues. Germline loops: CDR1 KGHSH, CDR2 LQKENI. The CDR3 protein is CASSQGRQDRAIYEQYF. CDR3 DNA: TGTGCCAGCTCCCAGGGAAGACAGGACAGGGCCATCTACGAGCAGTACTTC. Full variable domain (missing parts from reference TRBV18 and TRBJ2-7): NAGVMQNPRHLVRRRGQEARLRCSPMKGHSHVYWYRQLPEEGLKFMVYLQKENIIDESGMPKERFSAEFPKEGPSILRIQQVVRGDSAAYFCASSQGRQDRAIYEQYFGPGTRLTVT.

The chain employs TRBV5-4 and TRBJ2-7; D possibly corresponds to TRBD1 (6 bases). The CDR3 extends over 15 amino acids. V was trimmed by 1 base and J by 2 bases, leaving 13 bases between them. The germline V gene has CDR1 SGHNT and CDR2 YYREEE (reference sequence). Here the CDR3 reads CASSLKDRVTYEQYF. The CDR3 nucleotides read TGTGCCAGCAGCTTGAAGGACAGAGTAACCTACGAGCAGTACTTC.

The CDR3 loop reads CASSPRQVLTYEQYF. The CDR3 DNA sequence: TGCGCCAGCAGCCCTAGACAGGTACTGACCTACGAGCAGTACTTC. The rearrangement uses TRBV5-1 and TRBJ2-7, with a tentative D call TRBD1 (6 bases). This CDR3 spans 15 amino acids. Germline assignment: CDR1 SGHRS and CDR2 YFSETQ. The ends were cut back, 4 bases at V and 2 bases at J, with 16 bases in the middle.

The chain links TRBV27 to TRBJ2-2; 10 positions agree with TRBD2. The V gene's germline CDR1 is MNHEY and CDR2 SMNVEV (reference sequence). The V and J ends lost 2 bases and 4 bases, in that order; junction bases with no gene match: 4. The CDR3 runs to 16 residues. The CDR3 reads CASSLLAGVTTGELFF. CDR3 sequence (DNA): TGTGCCAGCAGTTTACTAGCGGGAGTTACCACCGGGGAGCTGTTTTTT.

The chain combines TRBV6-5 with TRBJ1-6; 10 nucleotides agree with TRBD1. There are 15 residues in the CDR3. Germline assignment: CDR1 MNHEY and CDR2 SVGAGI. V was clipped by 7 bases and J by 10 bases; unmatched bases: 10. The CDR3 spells CASKLSGTGVSPLHF. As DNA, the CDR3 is TGTGCCAGCAAGCTTAGTGGGACAGGGGTCTCACCCCTCCACTTT.

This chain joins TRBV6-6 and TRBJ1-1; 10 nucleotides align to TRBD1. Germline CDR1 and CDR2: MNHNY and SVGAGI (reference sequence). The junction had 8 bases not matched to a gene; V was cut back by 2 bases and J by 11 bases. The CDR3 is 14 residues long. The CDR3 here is CASSYDRGRLGAFF. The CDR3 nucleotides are TGTGCCAGCAGTTACGACAGGGGGCGCCTGGGGGCTTTCTTT.

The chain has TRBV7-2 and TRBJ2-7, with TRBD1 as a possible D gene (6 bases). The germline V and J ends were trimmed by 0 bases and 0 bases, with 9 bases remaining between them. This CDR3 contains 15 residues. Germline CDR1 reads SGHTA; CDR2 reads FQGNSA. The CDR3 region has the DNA TGTGCCAGCAGCTTAGCGGGGGCAGGCTCCTACGAGCAGTACTTC. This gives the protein CASSLAGAGSYEQYF.

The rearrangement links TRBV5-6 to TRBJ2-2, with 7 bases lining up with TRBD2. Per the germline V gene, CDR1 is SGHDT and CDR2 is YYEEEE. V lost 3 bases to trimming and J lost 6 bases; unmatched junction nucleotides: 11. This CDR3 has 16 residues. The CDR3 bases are TGTGCCAGCAGCTCAAGAGCGGGGTATGCAGCCGGGGAGCTGTTTTTT. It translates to CASSSRAGYAAGELFF.

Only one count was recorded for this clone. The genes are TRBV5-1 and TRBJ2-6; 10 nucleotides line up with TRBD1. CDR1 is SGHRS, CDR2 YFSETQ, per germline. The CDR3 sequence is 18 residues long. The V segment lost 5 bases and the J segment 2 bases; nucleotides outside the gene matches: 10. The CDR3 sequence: CASREGTGEKAGANVLTF. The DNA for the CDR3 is TGCGCCAGCAGGGAAGGGACAGGGGAAAAGGCTGGGGCCAACGTCCTGACTTTC.

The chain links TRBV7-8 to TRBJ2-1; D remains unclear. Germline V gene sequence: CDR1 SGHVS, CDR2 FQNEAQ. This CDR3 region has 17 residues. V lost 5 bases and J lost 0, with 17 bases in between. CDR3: CASSPKSALGSYNEQFF. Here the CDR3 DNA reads TGTGCCAGCAGCCCCAAGTCGGCCCTAGGCTCCTACAATGAGCAGTTCTTC.

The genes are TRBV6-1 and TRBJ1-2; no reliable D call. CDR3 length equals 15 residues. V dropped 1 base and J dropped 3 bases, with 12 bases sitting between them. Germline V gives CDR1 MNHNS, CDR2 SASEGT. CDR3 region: CASSEGEASYYGYTF. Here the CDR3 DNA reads TGTGCCAGCAGTGAAGGTGAGGCGTCCTACTATGGCTACACCTTC.

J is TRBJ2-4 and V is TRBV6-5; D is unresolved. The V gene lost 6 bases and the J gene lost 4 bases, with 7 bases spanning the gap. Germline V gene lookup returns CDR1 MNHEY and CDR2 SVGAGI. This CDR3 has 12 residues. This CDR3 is CASSIQKNIQYF. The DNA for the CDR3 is TGTGCCAGCAGCATCCAGAAAAACATTCAGTACTTC.

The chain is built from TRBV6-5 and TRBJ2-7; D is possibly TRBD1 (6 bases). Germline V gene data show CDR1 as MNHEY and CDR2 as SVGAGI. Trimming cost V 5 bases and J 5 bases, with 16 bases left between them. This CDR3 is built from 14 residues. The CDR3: CASSPSLDRNEQYF. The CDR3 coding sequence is TGTGCCAGCAGTCCGAGTTTGGACAGAAACGAGCAGTACTTC.

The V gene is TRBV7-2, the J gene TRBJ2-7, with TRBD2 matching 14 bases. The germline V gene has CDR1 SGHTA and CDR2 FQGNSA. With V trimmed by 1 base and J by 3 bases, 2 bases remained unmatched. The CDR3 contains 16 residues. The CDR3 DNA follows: TGTGCCAGCAGCTTAGGCGGGACTAGCGGGAGCTACGAGCAGTACTTC. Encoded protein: CASSLGGTSGSYEQYF.

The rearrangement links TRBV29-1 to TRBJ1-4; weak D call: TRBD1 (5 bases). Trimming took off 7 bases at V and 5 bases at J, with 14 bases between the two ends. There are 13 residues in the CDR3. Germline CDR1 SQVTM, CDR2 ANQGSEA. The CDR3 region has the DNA TGCAGCGCTGCCTTACAGGTGAATGAAAAACTGTTTTTT. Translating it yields CSAALQVNEKLFF.

For the CDR3, the DNA is TGTGCCATCAGTTCCCCCCTCTTGGGGGGCAATGAGCAGTTCTTC. Protein product: CAISSPLLGGNEQFF. This rearrangement joins TRBV10-3 to TRBJ2-1; the D gene is possibly TRBD2 (6 bases). Trimming cost V 5 bases and J 6 bases, with 17 bases left between them. The CDR3 is 15 amino acids. CDR1 ENHRY and CDR2 SYGVKD come from the germline V gene.

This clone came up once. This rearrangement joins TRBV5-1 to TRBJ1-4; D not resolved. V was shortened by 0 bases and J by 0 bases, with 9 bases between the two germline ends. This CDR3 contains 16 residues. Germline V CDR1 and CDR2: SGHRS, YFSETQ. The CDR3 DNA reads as TGCGCCAGCAGCTTGGATGGAGTTGCAACTAATGAAAAACTGTTTTTT. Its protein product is CASSLDGVATNEKLFF. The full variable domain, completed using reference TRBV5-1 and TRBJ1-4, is KAGVTQTPRYLIKTRGQQVTLSCSPISGHRSVSWYQQTPGQGLQFLFEYFSETQRNKGNFPGRFSGRQFSNSRSEMNVSTLELGDSALYLCASSLDGVATNEKLFFGSGTQLSVL.

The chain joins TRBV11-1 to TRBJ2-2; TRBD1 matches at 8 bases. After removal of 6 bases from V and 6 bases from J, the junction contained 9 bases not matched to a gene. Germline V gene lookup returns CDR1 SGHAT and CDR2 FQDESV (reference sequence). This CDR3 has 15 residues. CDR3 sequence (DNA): TGTGCCAGCAGGACGACAGGGGCCCCGCCCGGGGAGCTGTTTTTT. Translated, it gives CASRTTGAPPGELFF.

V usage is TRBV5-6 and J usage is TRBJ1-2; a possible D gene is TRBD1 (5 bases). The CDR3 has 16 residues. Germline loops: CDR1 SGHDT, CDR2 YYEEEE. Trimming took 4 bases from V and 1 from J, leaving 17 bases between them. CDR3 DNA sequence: TGTGCCAGCAGCCCTCTCCACCTTCAGGGTAACTATGGCTACACCTTC. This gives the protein CASSPLHLQGNYGYTF.

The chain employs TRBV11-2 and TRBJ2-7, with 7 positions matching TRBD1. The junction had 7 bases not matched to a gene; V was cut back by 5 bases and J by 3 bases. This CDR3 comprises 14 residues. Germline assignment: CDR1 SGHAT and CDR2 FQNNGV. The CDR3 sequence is CASSGSTGNYEQYF. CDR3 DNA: TGTGCCAGCAGCGGATCGACAGGGAACTACGAGCAGTACTTC.

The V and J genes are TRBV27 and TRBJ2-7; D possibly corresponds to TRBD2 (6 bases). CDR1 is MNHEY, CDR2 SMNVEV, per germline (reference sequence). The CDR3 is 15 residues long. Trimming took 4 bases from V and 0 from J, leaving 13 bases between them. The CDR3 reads CASSSLAVGSYEQYF. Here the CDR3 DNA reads TGTGCCAGCAGTTCGTTAGCGGTAGGCTCCTACGAGCAGTACTTC.

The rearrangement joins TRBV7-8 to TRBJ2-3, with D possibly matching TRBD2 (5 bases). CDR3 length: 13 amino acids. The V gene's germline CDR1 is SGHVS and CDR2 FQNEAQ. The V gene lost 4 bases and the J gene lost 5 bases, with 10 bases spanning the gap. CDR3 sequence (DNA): TGTGCCAGCAGCTCTGAAACTAGAGATACGCAGTATTTT. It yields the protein CASSSETRDTQYF. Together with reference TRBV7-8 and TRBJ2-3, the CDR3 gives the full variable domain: GAGVSQSPRYKVAKRGQDVALRCDPISGHVSLFWYQQALGQGPEFLTYFQNEAQLDKSGLPSDRFFAERPEGSVSTLKIQRTQQEDSAVYLCASSSETRDTQYFGPGTRLTVL.

Here the CDR3 DNA reads TGTGCCAGCAGTCTAACAGACAGGACTGAAGCTTTCTTT. It encodes CASSLTDRTEAFF. The chain has TRBV27 and TRBJ1-1; perhaps TRBD1 as D (6 bases). The germline V gene encodes CDR1 MNHEY and CDR2 SMNVEV (reference sequence). Trimming removed 5 bases from V and 5 bases from J, with 12 bases in between. The length of the CDR3 is 13 residues.

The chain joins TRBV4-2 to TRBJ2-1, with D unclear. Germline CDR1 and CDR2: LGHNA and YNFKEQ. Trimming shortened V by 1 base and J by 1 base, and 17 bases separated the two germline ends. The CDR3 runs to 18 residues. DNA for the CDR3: TGTGCCAGCAGCCAAGGGGCCCCCGCGAGCCTATCCTACAATGAGCAGTTCTTC. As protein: CASSQGAPASLSYNEQFF.